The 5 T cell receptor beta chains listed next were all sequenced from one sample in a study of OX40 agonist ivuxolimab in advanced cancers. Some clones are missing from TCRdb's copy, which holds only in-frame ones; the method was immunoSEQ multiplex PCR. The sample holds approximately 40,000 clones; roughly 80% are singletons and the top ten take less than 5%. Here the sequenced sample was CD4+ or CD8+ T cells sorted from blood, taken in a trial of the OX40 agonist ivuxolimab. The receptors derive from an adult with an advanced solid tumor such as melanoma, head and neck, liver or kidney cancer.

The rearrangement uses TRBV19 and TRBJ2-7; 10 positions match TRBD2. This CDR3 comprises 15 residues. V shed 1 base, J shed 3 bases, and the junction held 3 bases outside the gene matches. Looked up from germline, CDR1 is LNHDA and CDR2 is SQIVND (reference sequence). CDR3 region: CASSIGTSGGYEQYF. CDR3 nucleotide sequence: TGTGCCAGTAGTATAGGGACTAGCGGAGGCTACGAGCAGTACTTC. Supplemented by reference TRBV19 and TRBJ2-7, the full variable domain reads DGGITQSPKYLFRKEGQNVTLSCEQNLNHDAMYWYRQDPGQGLRLIYYSQIVNDFQKGDIAEGYSVSREKKESFPLTVTSAQKNPTAFYLCASSIGTSGGYEQYFGPGTRLTVT.

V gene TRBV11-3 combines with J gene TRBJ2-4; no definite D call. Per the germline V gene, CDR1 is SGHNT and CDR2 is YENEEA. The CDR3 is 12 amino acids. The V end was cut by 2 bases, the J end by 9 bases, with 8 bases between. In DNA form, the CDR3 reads TGTGCCAGCAGCTTAACAGAAGGCATTCAGTACTTC. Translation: CASSLTEGIQYF.

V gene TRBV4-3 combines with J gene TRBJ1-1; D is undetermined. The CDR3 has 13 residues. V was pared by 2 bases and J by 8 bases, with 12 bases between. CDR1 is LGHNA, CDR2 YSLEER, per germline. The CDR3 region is CASSQSTEAEAFF. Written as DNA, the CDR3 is TGCGCCAGCAGCCAATCGACGGAAGCCGAAGCTTTCTTT.

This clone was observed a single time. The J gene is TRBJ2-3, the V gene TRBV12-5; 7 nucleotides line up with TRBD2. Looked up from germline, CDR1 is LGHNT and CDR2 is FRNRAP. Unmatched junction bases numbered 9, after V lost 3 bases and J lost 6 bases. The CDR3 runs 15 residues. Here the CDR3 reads CASGFGSGGGDTQYF. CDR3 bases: TGTGCTAGTGGTTTTGGGTCGGGGGGAGGCGATACGCAGTATTTT.

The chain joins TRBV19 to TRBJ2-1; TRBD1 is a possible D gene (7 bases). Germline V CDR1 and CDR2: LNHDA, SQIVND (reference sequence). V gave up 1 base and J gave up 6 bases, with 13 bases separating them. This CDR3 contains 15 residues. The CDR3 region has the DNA TGTGCCAGTAGTATAGGCCAGGGGGGAGGCAATGAGCAGTTCTTC. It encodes CASSIGQGGGNEQFF.